The sequence of this T cell receptor (beta chain) was determined in a study of cytomegalovirus exposure and HLA in healthy donors (dated by TCRdb to 2016 to 2017). In terms of the full investigation: An earlier analysis of around 600 of the donors reported 250 to 350 Gb of sequence data and roughly 100 million unique TCR beta sequences from some 180 million T cells. An early release covering approximately 600 HLA-typed donors comprised about 300 gigabases of sequencing data and roughly 86 million unique TCR sequences. Among the approximately 400 genotyped donors, around 81% belonged to the genetic ancestry cluster associated with self-reported Caucasian donors. The aim of the study was to test whether cataloging public T cell receptors could identify signatures of past pathogen exposure. Using immunosequencing, the study profiled T cell repertoires from about 650 subjects and related those repertoires to cytomegalovirus serostatus. A separate validation cohort of approximately 120 different subjects was used in addition to the 666-subject first cohort. High-throughput TCR immunosequencing, statistical association of individual TCRs with disease status, and machine learning were combined to predict cytomegalovirus infection status. In a later analysis, previously published TCR beta repertoires from 666 donors were re-analyzed and high-resolution HLA genotyping was added so that TCR occurrence patterns could be studied. Rather than drawing on any new phenotypic data, the later analysis identified candidate immune exposures from TCR beta sequences and the way those sequences occurred across donors. An earlier analysis of some 500 of the donors applied high-throughput TCR beta sequencing to assess whether each TCR beta V gene segment acted as functional or pseudogenic. Donor age, sex, ethnicity and CMV serostatus were compiled alongside the repertoire data. In a later genetic analysis, genome-wide SNP genotypes for about 55% of the roughly 670 donors were used, and that subset was treated as a discovery cohort. Every repertoire in the discovery cohort had been generated on one and the same sequencing platform. HLA typing covered class I and class II loci at four-digit resolution. Typing coverage varied by locus: roughly 629-630 donors for A, B, C, DRB1 and DQB1; 500 to 550 for DQA1; 600 to 610 for DPA1; approximately 450 for DPB1. Roughly five DR-DQ haplotypes were treated as single units for association and clustering because of strong linkage in the cohort. Among about 360 genotyped donors of the cohort, an average of 235,054 unique TCR beta nucleotide sequences were sequenced per donor, roughly 18% of them non-productive. Overall study results and their limits: Cytomegalovirus status was reported to be diagnosed by the classifier with high specificity and sensitivity in both the original and validation cohorts. Because some donors lacked HLA typing at each locus, the association tests relied only on the typed subset. A few of the identified cytomegalovirus-associated TCR beta chains were confirmed in vitro to be specific for cytomegalovirus antigens. Some IMGT-functional V segments, including TRBV6-2 and TRBV6-3, could not be distinguished by the 87-base-pair reads and were therefore excluded. Most CMV-associated TCR beta chains appeared to be HLA-restricted in a later analysis, and the HLA associations seemed to be driven largely by CMV exposure. Assigning TCR associations to individual alleles was difficult when HLA alleles, especially DR and DQ, strongly co-occurred. Correlated functional status among segregating V segments might reflect linkage disequilibrium, but an unknown experimental factor could not be ruled out. Seventeen rarely observed V segments, including chromosome 9 orphons, were excluded from the earlier analysis of a few hundred of the donors because counts were too low. Only TCR beta chains were sequenced in this cohort, and the absence of alpha or paired-chain data limited detectable features. A later genetic analysis associated a missense DCLRE1C variant with V-gene and J-gene trimming of TCR beta chains, and an independent cohort replicated the association. Most TCR sequences were seen in very few donors, while some public TCRs were found in many individuals. The study gave a list of more than 150 TCR beta chains associated with cytomegalovirus. Compared with equally common non-associated chains, HLA-associated TCR beta chains in a later analysis were more clonally expanded and had lower generation probabilities. A further reported finding was that TCR beta sequences accurately predicted the HLA-A and HLA-B alleles for most subjects in the first cohort. A later analysis reported that several top co-occurrence clusters appeared linked to parvovirus B19, influenza, CMV and Epstein-Barr virus. A later analysis found that TCR association rates varied across HLA loci, with DRB1 alleles showing the most associated TCRs and HLA-C alleles the fewest. The authors suggested that the approach could potentially be extended to other disease states and immunological phenotypes. Broadly in line with IMGT annotations, most TCR beta V segments showed up in productive rearrangements about 87% or about 30% of the time in an earlier analysis of several hundred of the donors. At a false discovery rate of 0.05, a later analysis linked roughly 17,000 TCR beta sequences to specific HLA alleles. The presence/absence analyses assumed that sequencing depth was roughly uniform across donors, and that assumption may not be true. The only immune exposure information available for the cohort was CMV serostatus. Compared with the approximately 700-donor mean, donors in an Asian-associated ancestry cluster had fewer N-insertions in productive TCRs, according to a later genetic analysis. A cluster of highly shared sequence variants was judged likely to represent a technical artifact of the sequencing pipeline.

In regard to this clone: Its antigen target is currently unknown. No much larger clonotype is one base removed from it; base qualities were not supplied.

Libraries were constructed by the immunoSEQ multiplex PCR assay. For the multiplex PCR, a mixture combining 60 forward primers for TCR Vbeta segments and 13 reverse primers for TCR Jbeta segments was used. The CDR3 region of rearranged TCR beta genes was amplified from genomic DNA with a multiplex PCR assay. The amplified TCR beta libraries were sequenced on the Illumina HiSeq System as 87-base-pair reads. The original pipeline was this. Across the 670 or so repertoires, a later analysis counted approximately 83 million unique TCR beta chains, around 11 million of which were shared by at least two donors. Raw reads were error-corrected and collapsed into unique sequences with a nearest-neighbor algorithm that merged closely related sequences to remove PCR and sequencing errors. V, D and J gene segments were assigned by aligning CDR3 sequences to IMGT reference sequences. For a sequence to be retained, at least a six-nucleotide match to both a V gene segment and a J gene segment was required. A rearrangement counted as productive if the CDR3 had no stop codons and remained in frame with V and J, and every other rearrangement counted as non-productive. CDR3 was defined according to IMGT convention as the region running from the second conserved V-encoded cysteine to the conserved J-encoded phenylalanine. The earlier analysis of fewer than 700 of the donors excluded sequences that lacked an unambiguous match to a single V gene segment. An earlier analysis of about 600 of the donors called V segments functional above 56.7% productive rearrangements and segregating when the between-donor standard deviation exceeded 5%. A statistical classification framework was built to diagnose cytomegalovirus status from the catalog of TCR beta chain sequences. V and J gene assignment, in a later analysis, came from comparing TCR nucleotide sequences with IMGT/GENE-DB human TR gene sequences. Using the TCRdist pipeline, a later analysis assigned CDR3 sequences along with most-parsimonious VDJ recombination scenarios. In a later analysis, each TCR beta chain was defined by its CDR3 amino acid sequence together with its V-gene family, and reads lacking a unique V-gene family were excluded. In a later analysis, approximately 590 highly shared, low-generation-probability nucleotide sequences were removed to address suspected cross-contamination and a sequencing artifact. In a later analysis, a clonal expansion index for each public chain was calculated from normalized within-repertoire ranks of inferred template counts. In a later analysis, generation probabilities were computed using a VDJ recombination model fitted to out-of-frame rearrangements, and the results were checked against IGoR. In a later analysis, TCR-TCR, TCR-HLA and TCR-CMV co-occurrence was scored with hypergeometric tests, and a repertoire-size bias correction was applied to TCR pairs. False discovery rates were estimated in a later analysis by permuting HLA or CMV assignments 20 times. In a later analysis, co-occurring TCRs were grouped using DBSCAN, and TCRdist sequence similarity was added for clustering within HLA-allele-positive subsets. For co-occurrence clustering, repertoires with fewer than 30,000 or more than 120,000 public chains were excluded, along with roughly 5 repertoires with anomalous nucleotide sharing. TCRdb's version of the immuneACCESS table is confined to in-frame rearrangements and falls short of the full clone set. An unresolved V gene accounts for under half of the shortfall where checked; the remainder is of unknown origin. The V and J calls and clone size are taken from that table; D and trimming were inferred from the DNA. The sample table shows about 100,000 clones, and over 70% are seen once. The leading ten clones occupy 2% to 2.5% of the sample.

The CDR3 has 14 amino acids, counting the end cysteine and phenylalanine. Only the CDR3 part of the read is kept: 42 bases, read in frame from the first base. The trim is 7 bases for V and 2 bases for J, with a gap of 15 bases between the germline ends. From the germline V gene (reference sequence), CDR1 is PRHDT and CDR2 is FYEKMQ. The cohort was made up of 666 healthy bone marrow donors. At the time of sampling, every cohort member was nominally healthy, though immune exposures that went unrecorded were likely present. The donor tested CMV seronegative, placing the donor among the 350 or so seronegative members of the cohort. A peripheral blood sample was provided by each donor, and peripheral blood mononuclear cells were used for TCR beta sequencing. Genomic DNA was extracted from the blood cell samples with the Qiagen DNeasy Blood Extraction Kit.

This clonotype was sampled from a man aged 30-40 years in good health and CMV-seronegative. The sequenced sample consisted of PBMCs. This chain joins TRBV13 to TRBJ2-7; the D gene is possibly TRBD2, with 5 bases matching. The nucleotide sequence is given as TGTGCCAGCACTCCCGCCGGGATTACCTACGAGCAGTACTTC. It codes for CASTPAGITYEQYF. Full variable domain (CDR3 extended with the reference TRBV13 and TRBJ2-7 proteins): AAGVIQSPRHLIKEKRETATLKCYPIPRHDTVYWYQQGPGQDPQFLISFYEKMQSDKGSIPDRFSAQQFSDYHSELNMSSLELGDSALYFCASTPAGITYEQYFGPGTRLTVT.